This T cell receptor (beta chain) was sequenced for a study of shared clonotypes between healthy human individuals. The overall study: The plates for each donor numbered three CD4 naive, three CD4 memory, two CD8 naive and one CD8 memory.

General study results and limits: Clonotype sharing levels among donors were expected to vary with sequencing depth.

The ends were cut back, 3 bases at V and 2 bases at J, with 20 bases in the middle. The CDR3 extends over 17 amino acids. Germline V gene data show CDR1 as SEHNR and CDR2 as FQNEAQ (reference sequence). Naive CD8 cells lacked CD45RO and underwent positive selection for CCR7, leaving out terminally differentiated effector memory CD45RA+ cells. Donors included only healthy HIV-negative adults lacking recent acute infections or vaccinations. How the authors handled the data: Filtering differed since immunoSEQ provided only junctions, with no quality scores. Some clones are missing from TCRdb's copy, which holds only in-frame ones; the method was immunoSEQ multiplex PCR. That table gives V, J and clone size, and the DNA gave D and trimming. This sample carries 550,000 to 650,000 clones, about 96% of them seen once, and the ten largest clones take 0.11%. To note about this clone: No antigen is known for it.

This TCR derives from a woman in her 30s in good health. V and J are TRBV7-9 and TRBJ2-7, with D possibly being TRBD1 (5 bases). The sample was naive CD8+ T cells sorted from blood. The CDR3 DNA reads as TGTGCCAGCAGCTTCATCGCCGGGTCCGACAGTACCTACGAGCAGTACTTC. Protein sequence: CASSFIAGSDSTYEQYF. The variable domain in full, with the rest retrieved from reference TRBV7-9 and TRBJ2-7, is DTGVSQNPRHKITKRGQNVTFRCDPISEHNRLYWYRQTLGQGPEFLTYFQNEAQLEKSRLLSDRFSAERPKGSFSTLEIQRTEQGDSAMYLCASSFIAGSDSTYEQYFGPGTRLTVT.